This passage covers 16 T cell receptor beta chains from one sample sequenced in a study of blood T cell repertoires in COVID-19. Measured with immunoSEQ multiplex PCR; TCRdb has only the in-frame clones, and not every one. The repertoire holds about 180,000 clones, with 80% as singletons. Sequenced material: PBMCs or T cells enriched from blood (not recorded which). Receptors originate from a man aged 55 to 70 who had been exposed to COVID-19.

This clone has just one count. The CDR3 sequence: CASGLVQGAGSGELFF. The CDR3 nucleotides read TGTGCTAGTGGTTTGGTTCAGGGCGCAGGTTCCGGGGAGCTGTTTTTT. V is TRBV12-5 and J is TRBJ2-2; weak D call: TRBD1 (5 bases). V was shortened by 0 bases and J by 6 bases, with 14 bases between the two germline ends. Germline CDR1 reads LGHNT; CDR2 reads FRNRAP. CDR3 length: 16 residues.

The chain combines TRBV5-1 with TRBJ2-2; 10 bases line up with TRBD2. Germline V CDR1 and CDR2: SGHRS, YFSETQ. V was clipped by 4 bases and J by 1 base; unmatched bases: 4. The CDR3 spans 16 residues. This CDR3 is CASSPTSGKNTGELFF. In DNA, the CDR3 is TGCGCCAGCAGCCCTACTAGCGGGAAGAACACCGGGGAGCTGTTTTTT.

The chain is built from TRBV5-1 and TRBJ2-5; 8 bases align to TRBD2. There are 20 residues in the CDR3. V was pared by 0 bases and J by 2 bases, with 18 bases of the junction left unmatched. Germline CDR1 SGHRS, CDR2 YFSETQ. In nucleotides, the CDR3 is TGCGCCAGCAGCTTGGGCCAGTTGACTAGCGCCCCTTTTTATCAAGAGACCCAGTACTTC. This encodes CASSLGQLTSAPFYQETQYF.

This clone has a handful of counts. CDR3: CASSRPGFPAFF. CDR3 nucleotide sequence: TGTGCCAGTAGTAGACCAGGGTTTCCAGCTTTCTTT. The chain joins TRBV19 to TRBJ1-1; weak D call: TRBD1 (5 bases). The CDR3 has 12 residues. V was trimmed by 4 bases and J by 10 bases, leaving 13 bases between them. Looked up from germline, CDR1 is LNHDA and CDR2 is SQIVND (reference sequence). The variable domain in full, with the rest retrieved from reference TRBV19 and TRBJ1-1, is DGGITQSPKYLFRKEGQNVTLSCEQNLNHDAMYWYRQDPGQGLRLIYYSQIVNDFQKGDIAEGYSVSREKKESFPLTVTSAQKNPTAFYLCASSRPGFPAFFGQGTRLTVV.

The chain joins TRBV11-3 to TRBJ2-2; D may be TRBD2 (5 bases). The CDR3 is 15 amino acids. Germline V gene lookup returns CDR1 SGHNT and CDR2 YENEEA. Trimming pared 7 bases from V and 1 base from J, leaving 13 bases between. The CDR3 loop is CASKTTGMNTGELFF. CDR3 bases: TGTGCCAGCAAGACGACGGGAATGAACACCGGGGAGCTGTTTTTT.

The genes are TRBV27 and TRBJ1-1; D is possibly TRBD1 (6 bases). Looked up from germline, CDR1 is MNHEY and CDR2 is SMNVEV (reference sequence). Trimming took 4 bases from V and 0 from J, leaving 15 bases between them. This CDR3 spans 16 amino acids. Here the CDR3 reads CASSSQRTAVNTEAFF. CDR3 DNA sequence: TGTGCCAGCAGTTCCCAAAGGACAGCGGTGAACACTGAAGCTTTCTTT.

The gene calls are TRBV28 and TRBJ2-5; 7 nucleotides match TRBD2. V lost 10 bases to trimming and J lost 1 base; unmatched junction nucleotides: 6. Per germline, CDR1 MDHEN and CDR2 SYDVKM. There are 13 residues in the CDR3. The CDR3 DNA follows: TGTGCCACTCTAGCGGAGTTCCAAGAGACCCAGTACTTC. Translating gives CATLAEFQETQYF.

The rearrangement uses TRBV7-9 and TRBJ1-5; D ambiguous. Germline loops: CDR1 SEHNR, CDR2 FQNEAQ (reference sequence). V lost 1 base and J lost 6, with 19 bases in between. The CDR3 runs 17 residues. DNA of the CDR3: TGTGCCAGCAGCTTAGGATCCTCTGGGCAGTTTGGTCAGCCCCAGCATTTT. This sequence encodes CASSLGSSGQFGQPQHF.

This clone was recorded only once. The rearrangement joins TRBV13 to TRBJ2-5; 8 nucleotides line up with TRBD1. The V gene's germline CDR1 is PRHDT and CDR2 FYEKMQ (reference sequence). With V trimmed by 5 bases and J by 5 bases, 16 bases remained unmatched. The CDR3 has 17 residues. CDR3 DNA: TGTGCCAGCAGCAGGACAGGGCCCAGAGTGGGGGAGGAGACCCAGTACTTC. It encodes CASSRTGPRVGEETQYF.

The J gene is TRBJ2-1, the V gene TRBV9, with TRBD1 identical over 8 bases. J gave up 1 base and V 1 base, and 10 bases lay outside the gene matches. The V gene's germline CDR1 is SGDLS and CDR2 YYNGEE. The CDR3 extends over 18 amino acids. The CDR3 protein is CASSVSLPGGGSYNEQFF. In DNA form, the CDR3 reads TGTGCCAGCAGCGTATCCCTTCCAGGGGGCGGATCCTACAATGAGCAGTTCTTC.

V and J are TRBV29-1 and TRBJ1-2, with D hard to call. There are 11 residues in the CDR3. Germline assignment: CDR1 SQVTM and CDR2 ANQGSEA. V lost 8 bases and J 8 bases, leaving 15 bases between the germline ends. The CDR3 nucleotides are TGCAGCACAGTCAGGACTGGGGGCTACACCTTC. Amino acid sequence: CSTVRTGGYTF.

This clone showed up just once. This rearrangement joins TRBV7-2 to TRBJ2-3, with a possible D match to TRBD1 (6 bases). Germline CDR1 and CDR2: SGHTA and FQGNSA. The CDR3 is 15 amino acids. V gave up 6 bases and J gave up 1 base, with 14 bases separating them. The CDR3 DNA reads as TGTGCCAGCAGAAAAGGCAGGGGAGGCACAGATACGCAGTATTTT. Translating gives CASRKGRGGTDTQYF.

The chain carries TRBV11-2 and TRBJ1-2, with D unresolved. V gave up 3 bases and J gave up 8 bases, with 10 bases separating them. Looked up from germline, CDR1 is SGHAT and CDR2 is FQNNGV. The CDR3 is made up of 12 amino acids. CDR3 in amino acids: CASSLIREGYTF. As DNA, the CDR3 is TGTGCCAGCAGCTTGATTCGGGAAGGCTACACCTTC.

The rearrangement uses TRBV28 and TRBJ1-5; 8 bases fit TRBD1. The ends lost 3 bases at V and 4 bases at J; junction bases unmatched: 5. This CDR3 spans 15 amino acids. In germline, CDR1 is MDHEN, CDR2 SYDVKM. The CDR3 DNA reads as TGTGCCAGCAGTTTCTTGGACAGGGAGAATCAGCCCCAGCATTTT. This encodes CASSFLDRENQPQHF.

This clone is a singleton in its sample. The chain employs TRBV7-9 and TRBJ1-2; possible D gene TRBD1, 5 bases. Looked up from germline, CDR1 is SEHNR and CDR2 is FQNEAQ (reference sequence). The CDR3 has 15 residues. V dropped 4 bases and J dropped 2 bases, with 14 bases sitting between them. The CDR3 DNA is TGTGCCAGCAGCTGGACCGGGACTGAGAACTATGGCTACACCTTC. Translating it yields CASSWTGTENYGYTF.

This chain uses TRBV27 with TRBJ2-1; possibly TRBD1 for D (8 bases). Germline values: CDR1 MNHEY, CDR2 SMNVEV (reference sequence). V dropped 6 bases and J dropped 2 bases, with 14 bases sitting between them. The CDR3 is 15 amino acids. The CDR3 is CASSTTGGAYNEQFF. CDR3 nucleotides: TGTGCCAGCAGCACTACAGGGGGGGCCTACAATGAGCAGTTCTTC.